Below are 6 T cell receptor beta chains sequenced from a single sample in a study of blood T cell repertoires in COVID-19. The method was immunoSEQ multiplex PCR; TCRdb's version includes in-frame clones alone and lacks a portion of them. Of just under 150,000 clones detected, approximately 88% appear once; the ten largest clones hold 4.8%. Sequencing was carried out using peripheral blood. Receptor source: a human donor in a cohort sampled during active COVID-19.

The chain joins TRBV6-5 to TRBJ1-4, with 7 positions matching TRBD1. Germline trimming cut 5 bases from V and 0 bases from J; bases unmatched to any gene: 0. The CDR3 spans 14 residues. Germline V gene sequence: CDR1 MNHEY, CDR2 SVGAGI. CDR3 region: CASSQGATNEKLFF. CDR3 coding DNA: TGTGCCAGCAGTCAGGGGGCAACTAATGAAAAACTGTTTTTT.

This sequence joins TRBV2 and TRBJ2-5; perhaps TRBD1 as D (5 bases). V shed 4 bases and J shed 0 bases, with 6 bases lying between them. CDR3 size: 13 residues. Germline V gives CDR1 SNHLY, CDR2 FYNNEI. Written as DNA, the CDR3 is TGTGCCAGCAGTGTGACAGACCAAGAGACCCAGTACTTC. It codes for CASSVTDQETQYF.

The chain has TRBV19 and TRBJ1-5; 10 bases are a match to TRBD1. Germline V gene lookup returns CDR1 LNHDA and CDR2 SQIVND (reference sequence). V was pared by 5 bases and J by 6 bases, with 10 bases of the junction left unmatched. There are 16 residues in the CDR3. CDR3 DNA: TGTGCCAGTAGTTCAACGACAGGGGGCTTGGGTCAGCCCCAGCATTTT. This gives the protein CASSSTTGGLGQPQHF.

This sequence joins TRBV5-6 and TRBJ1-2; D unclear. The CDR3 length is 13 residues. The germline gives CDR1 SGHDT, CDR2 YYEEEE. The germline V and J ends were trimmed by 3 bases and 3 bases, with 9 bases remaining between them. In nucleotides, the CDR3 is TGTGCCAGCAGCTCCGACACCTACTATGGCTACACCTTC. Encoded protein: CASSSDTYYGYTF.

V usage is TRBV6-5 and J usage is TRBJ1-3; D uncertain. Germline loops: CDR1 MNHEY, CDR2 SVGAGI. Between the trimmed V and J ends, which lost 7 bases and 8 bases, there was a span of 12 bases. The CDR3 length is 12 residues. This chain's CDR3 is CASIEAPDTIYF. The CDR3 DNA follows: TGTGCCAGCATAGAGGCCCCGGACACCATATATTTT.

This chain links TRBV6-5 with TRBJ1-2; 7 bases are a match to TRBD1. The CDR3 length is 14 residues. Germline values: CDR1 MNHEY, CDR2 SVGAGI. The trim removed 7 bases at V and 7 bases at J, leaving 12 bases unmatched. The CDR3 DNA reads TGTGCCAGCAAGCCCGGACAGGTCTCGGGTGGCTACACCTTC. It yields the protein CASKPGQVSGGYTF.